This T cell receptor (beta chain) was observed in a study of blood T cell repertoires in COVID-19. Overall study: Acute and convalescent COVID-19 samples came from the United States, Italy and Spain.

The germline CDR1 and CDR2 sequences are LGHNA and YSLEER. The CDR3 is made up of 14 amino acids. V was pared by 0 bases and J by 5 bases, with 7 bases between. The assay was immunoSEQ multiplex PCR, and TCRdb's table has in-frame clones only and misses some. The sample shows approximately 250,000 clones, around 86% of them seen only once. This rearrangement joins TRBV4-3 to TRBJ2-2; D unresolved. The clonotype originates from a woman aged 60-75 years who had recovered from COVID-19. The sequenced material came from peripheral blood. The CDR3 DNA follows: TGCGCCAGCAGCCAAGAACACCTTACCGGGGAGCTGTTTTTT. This translates into CASSQEHLTGELFF.